The present T cell receptor beta chain was sequenced within a study of blood T cell repertoires in COVID-19. In the study overall: Samples of COVID-19 (acute and convalescent) were obtained from the United States, Italy and Spain. PBMCs, B-cell-depleted T cells, or T cells were the source of the cDNA or gDNA that made up the material.

Authors' methods: By means of reference gene primer amplification, nucleated cell counts were estimated. The protocol was immunoSEQ multiplex PCR, while the TCRdb copy is restricted to in-frame clones and leaves out a portion. V, J and clone size derive from that table, while D and trimming were established from the DNA sequence. Of 150,000 or so clones in the sample, 80% to 90% are singletons; the top ten hold around 2.9%. This clonotype was obtained from a man between 60 and 75 years old with active or convalescent COVID-19. Sequenced sample: peripheral blood.

CDR3 loop: CASSLIAGTGETQYF. CDR3 bases: TGTGCCAGCAGCTTAATAGCGGGGACTGGGGAGACCCAGTACTTC. The J gene is TRBJ2-5, the V gene TRBV7-3; 8 positions agree with TRBD2. The V segment lost 1 base and the J segment 5 bases; nucleotides outside the gene matches: 6. Germline assignment: CDR1 SGHTA and CDR2 FQGTGA. The CDR3 length is 15 residues.